This TCR beta chain is drawn from a study of T cell responses to AZD1222 COVID-19 vaccine. The CDR3 covers 15 residues. Deletions cut 4 bases from V and 0 bases from J, with 11 bases between. Germline CDR1 and CDR2: SGDLS and YYNGEE. Study-level points and caveats: Repertoires were obtained only post-peak T cell response.

A remark on this clone: Its antigen is not known.

Profiling relied on immunoSEQ multiplex PCR, and the TCRdb table lists in-frame clones only, not all of them. Of approximately 110,000 clones listed, over 75% were seen once; the top ten hold roughly 4.4%. The sequence was obtained from an adult who received the AZD1222 COVID-19 vaccine. The sample in question was peripheral blood, obtained 28 days after the second AZD1222 dose. J is TRBJ2-1 and V is TRBV9, with unresolved D. The CDR3 here is CASSPARSSYNEQFF. In DNA, the CDR3 is TGTGCCAGCAGCCCCGCCAGGAGCTCCTACAATGAGCAGTTCTTC.